This passage covers 21 T cell receptor beta chains from one sample sequenced in a study of CD8 T cells in ankylosing spondylitis. MiXCR, run by TCRdb on the 5' RACE reads, gives a single entry per CDR3 protein. The repertoire holds about 320,000 distinct CDR3 sequences, with around 10% as singletons. What was sequenced was blood, either unsorted or a sorted T cell fraction (not recorded which). The receptors come from a female donor with ankylosing spondylitis or in good health (not recorded which).

This clonotype was seen at least ten times. This chain uses TRBV24-1 with TRBJ1-2; D remains ambiguous. V lost 7 bases and J lost 5, with 13 bases in between. The germline V gene has CDR1 KGHDR and CDR2 SFDVKD. The length of the CDR3 is 13 residues. DNA of the CDR3: TGTGCCACCAGGGACTCCTCGCGATATGGCTACACCTTC. It translates to CATRDSSRYGYTF.

The CDR3, as DNA: TGTGCCAGTAGCCCAACTAGCGGGAGAACCAGTGAGCAGTTCTTC. Its protein product is CASSPTSGRTSEQFF. The chain uses TRBV19 and TRBJ2-1; TRBD2 matches at 11 bases. The ends lost 6 bases at V and 9 bases at J; junction bases unmatched: 10. Germline assignment: CDR1 LNHDA and CDR2 SQIVND (reference sequence). The CDR3 has 15 residues.

Many counts were recorded for this clonotype. V is TRBV6-5 and J is TRBJ2-2, with TRBD1 matching 8 bases. Per germline, CDR1 MNHEY and CDR2 SVGAGI. This CDR3 spans 17 amino acids. After removal of 1 base from V and 0 bases from J, the junction contained 4 bases not matched to a gene. The CDR3 bases are TGTGCCAGCAGTTACTATCAGGGGGCCCCGAACACCGGGGAGCTGTTTTTT. Protein product: CASSYYQGAPNTGELFF.

This clonotype came up a few times. The chain uses TRBV30 and TRBJ2-1; D is possibly TRBD2 (6 bases). The V and J ends lost 3 bases and 7 bases respectively, with 22 bases between them. The CDR3 extends over 16 amino acids. Germline CDR1 is GTSNPN and CDR2 is SVGIG (reference sequence). The CDR3 DNA sequence: TGTGCCTGGAGGTCAGACTGGGGAGGACTCTCTAATGAGCAGTTCTTC. Translation gives CAWRSDWGGLSNEQFF.

Turning to this clonotype: Without the conserved terminal phenylalanine or tryptophan, this CDR3 likely stems from a read error. The chain is built from TRBV20-1 and TRBJ2-7; no reliable D call. Germline lookup yields CDR1 DFQATT and CDR2 SNEGSKA (reference sequence). There are 12 residues in the CDR3. Trimming took off 0 bases at V and 3 bases at J, with 6 bases between the two ends. Here the CDR3 reads CSARDLNYEQYL. CDR3 sequence (DNA): TGCAGTGCTAGAGATCTCAACTACGAGCAGTACCTC.

This clonotype was seen repeatedly, ten times or more. The V call is TRBV20-1, the J call TRBJ2-7; D perhaps matches TRBD1 (6 bases). The CDR3 extends over 13 amino acids. Germline lookup yields CDR1 DFQATT and CDR2 SNEGSKA (reference sequence). The ends were cut back, 5 bases at V and 1 base at J, with 12 bases in the middle. The CDR3 sequence: CSADDDRSYEQYF. CDR3 coding DNA: TGCAGTGCTGATGACGACAGGTCCTACGAGCAGTACTTC.

This clonotype was observed a few times. The chain joins TRBV18 to TRBJ2-2; D unclear. V was clipped by 3 bases and J by 5 bases, with 10 bases between them. The germline V gene encodes CDR1 KGHSH and CDR2 LQKENI. There are 14 residues in the CDR3. CDR3 sequence (DNA): TGTGCCAGCTCACCGGCCAGGAGTACCGGGGAGCTGTTTTTT. Amino acids: CASSPARSTGELFF.

This clonotype was seen repeatedly, ten times or more. The chain employs TRBV10-3 and TRBJ2-1, with D perhaps TRBD2 (5 bases). In germline, CDR1 is ENHRY, CDR2 SYGVKD. The CDR3 contains 16 residues. V was clipped by 6 bases and J by 0 bases, with 15 bases between them. CDR3 sequence: CAIRSDFQSSYNEQFF. Here the CDR3 DNA reads TGTGCCATCAGGTCGGACTTCCAAAGCTCCTACAATGAGCAGTTCTTC.

This clonotype appeared many times. One end of the junction is discordant with germline, which a read error may explain. The chain employs TRBV20-1 and TRBJ1-6; 11 nucleotides line up with TRBD1. Germline V gene sequence: CDR1 DFQATT, CDR2 SNEGSKA (reference sequence). This CDR3 has 16 amino acids. Here the CDR3 DNA reads TGCAGTGCCAGAGGACAGGGGGCGAATTCTGGTTCACCCCTCCACTTT. Translated: CSARGQGANSGSPLHF.

This clonotype appeared many times. The J gene is TRBJ2-6, the V gene TRBV9; D remains ambiguous. The CDR3 length is 15 residues. Germline V gives CDR1 SGDLS, CDR2 YYNGEE. V dropped 0 bases and J dropped 1 base, with 5 bases sitting between them. CDR3 amino acids: CASSVGSSGANVLTF. The CDR3 region has the DNA TGTGCCAGCAGCGTAGGCAGTTCTGGGGCCAACGTCCTGACTTTC.

This clonotype was detected many times. This sequence joins TRBV28 and TRBJ2-5; D possibly corresponds to TRBD2 (5 bases). CDR3 length: 15 amino acids. Germline V gene lookup returns CDR1 MDHEN and CDR2 SYDVKM. V was shortened by 5 bases and J by 4 bases, with 17 bases between the two germline ends. CDR3 in amino acids: CASSPRRGPGETQYF. The CDR3 coding sequence is TGTGCCAGCAGTCCCCGTCGAGGGCCTGGAGAGACCCAGTACTTC.

This clonotype has at least ten counts. This chain uses TRBV5-1 with TRBJ2-5, with 8 bases matching TRBD1. After removal of 5 bases from V and 2 bases from J, the junction contained 8 bases not matched to a gene. Germline V gene lookup returns CDR1 SGHRS and CDR2 YFSETQ. CDR3 length: 15 amino acids. For the CDR3, the DNA is TGCGCCAGCAGTTACCAGGGGGCCGTTCAAGAGACCCAGTACTTC. Residues: CASSYQGAVQETQYF.

The V call is TRBV27, the J call TRBJ1-2; a weak D match, TRBD1 (6 bases). Germline values: CDR1 MNHEY, CDR2 SMNVEV (reference sequence). Trimming stripped 4 bases from V and 4 bases from J, with 13 bases between. The CDR3 covers 14 residues. As DNA, the CDR3 is TGTGCCAGCAGTTCCGCGACAGGAGGCTATGGCTACACCTTC. Translation gives CASSSATGGYGYTF.

V usage is TRBV25-1 and J usage is TRBJ1-1; D is unclear. Deletions cut 0 bases from V and 4 bases from J, with 6 bases between. CDR1 and CDR2 from the germline V gene are MGHDK and SYGVNS. The CDR3 contains 13 residues. Here the CDR3 reads CASSEYGFTEAFF. CDR3 bases: TGTGCCAGCAGTGAATATGGGTTCACTGAAGCTTTCTTT.

This clonotype was found a few times. The rearrangement uses TRBV18 and TRBJ1-3; the match to TRBD1 covers 9 bases. Germline lookup yields CDR1 KGHSH and CDR2 LQKENI. This CDR3 contains 14 residues. Trimming took 8 bases from V and 0 from J; bases not matched to a gene: 2. CDR3 sequence reads: CASRTGASGNTIYF. The CDR3 DNA reads as TGTGCCAGCAGGACAGGGGCCTCTGGAAACACCATATATTTT.

The CDR3 reads CASTNSGRAFYEQYF. Written as DNA, the CDR3 is TGTGCCAGCACCAATAGCGGGAGGGCCTTCTACGAGCAGTACTTC. The chain employs TRBV28 and TRBJ2-7, with 11 bases aligning to TRBD2. The junction had 8 bases not matched to a gene; V was cut back by 7 bases and J by 3 bases. The CDR3 runs to 15 residues. CDR1 is MDHEN, CDR2 SYDVKM, per germline.

This clonotype has just a few counts. No DNA is shown, since the ends of the CDR3 on it are uncertain; the CDR3 is the one TCRdb lists. The rearrangement links TRBV3-1 to TRBJ2-3; TRBD1, as called in the table, went unchecked against the DNA. Per the germline V gene, CDR1 is LGHDT and CDR2 is YNNKEL (reference sequence). The CDR3 comprises 15 residues, both ends counted. The CDR3 is CASSQDHFGAGTQYF.

This clonotype has only one observation. It may be a read error: a sequence one base away is much more abundant. J is TRBJ2-1 and V is TRBV10-3; no clear D gene. This CDR3 contains 12 residues. V was shortened by 0 bases and J by 10 bases, with 7 bases between the two germline ends. In germline, CDR1 is ENHRY, CDR2 SYGVKD. The CDR3 loop reads CAISESRHEQFF. The CDR3 coding sequence is TGTGCCATCAGTGAGTCCCGACACGAGCAGTTCTTC.

This clonotype was counted ten times or more. The chain carries TRBV7-9 and TRBJ2-1, with TRBD2 identical over 9 bases. Germline trimming cut 1 base from V and 0 bases from J; bases unmatched to any gene: 13. The germline CDR1 and CDR2 sequences are SEHNR and FQNEAQ (reference sequence). CDR3 length: 20 residues. The CDR3 region is CASSLVRLSGRLGSYNEQFF. The CDR3 DNA reads as TGTGCCAGCAGCTTAGTCCGCCTTAGCGGGAGATTGGGCTCCTACAATGAGCAGTTCTTC.

This clonotype was seen a handful of times. This CDR3 is CASSEGQGETQYF. The CDR3 DNA is TGTGCCAGCAGTGAAGGACAAGGGGAGACCCAGTACTTC. The chain uses TRBV2 and TRBJ2-5; D gene ambiguous. Trimming cost V 1 base and J 5 bases, with 8 bases left between them. Germline loops: CDR1 SNHLY, CDR2 FYNNEI. The CDR3 covers 13 residues.

There are many counts of this clonotype. The J gene is TRBJ2-7, the V gene TRBV20-1; D gene uncertain. V lost 5 bases to trimming and J lost 2 bases, with 13 bases between them. Germline CDR1 and CDR2: DFQATT and SNEGSKA (reference sequence). This CDR3 spans 13 amino acids. CDR3 sequence (DNA): TGCAGTGCTTCCCTTTCCCTAGCCTACGAGCAGTACTTC. Protein sequence: CSASLSLAYEQYF.